This TCR beta chain was recorded in a study of blood T cell repertoires in COVID-19. Study information: From the United States, Italy and Spain came samples of acute and convalescent COVID-19.

Patients in Seattle were enrolled during active infection, then followed longitudinally. From germline, CDR1 is MDHEN and CDR2 SYDVKM. Trimming pared 4 bases from V and 2 bases from J, leaving 16 bases between. This CDR3 is 16 amino acids long. Authors' data handling: The assay estimated nucleated cells by amplifying reference gene primers. Assay used: immunoSEQ multiplex PCR; TCRdb lists only in-frame clones, some missing. V, J and clone size are those of that table, while D and trimming were read from the DNA. The sample includes about 150,000 clones, roughly nine tenths seen only once; the top ten take around an eighth.

The receptor comes from a man aged 18 to 29 with COVID-19, enrolled during active disease. Input material: peripheral blood. V and J are TRBV28 and TRBJ2-3; a possible D gene is TRBD1 (5 bases). This chain's CDR3 is CASSSSTVTLTDTQYF. The CDR3 coding sequence is TGTGCCAGCAGTTCGTCGACAGTAACGCTCACAGATACGCAGTATTTT.